A selection of T cell receptor beta chains follows, all from one sample in a study of CD8 T cells in ankylosing spondylitis. TCRdb reprocessed the 5' RACE reads with MiXCR, giving one entry per CDR3 protein. The sample includes under 150,000 distinct CDR3 sequences, about a tenth of them seen just once. Material: blood, either unsorted or a sorted T cell fraction (not recorded which). All receptors derive from a male donor with ankylosing spondylitis or in good health (not recorded which). Both conserved end residues are part of each CDR3. Fields, in order: V gene, clone size, J gene, D gene, CDR3 DNA, CDR3 protein. D genes are given only for firm matches. Size tells how often a clone was seen (once, few, many) or the class of an expanded clone, and some rows leave it out.

V gene: TRBV20-1
clone size: few
J gene: TRBJ1-1
D gene: TRBD1
CDR3 DNA: TGCAGTGCTAGGAACAGGGGGCCTACGAACACTGAAGCTTTCTTT
CDR3 protein: CSARNRGPTNTEAFF

V gene: TRBV28
clone size: many
J gene: TRBJ1-2
D gene: .
CDR3 DNA: TGTGCCAGCAGGGTCGGGGGAGCTAACTATGGCTACACCTTC
CDR3 protein: CASRVGGANYGYTF

V gene: TRBV20-1
clone size: few
J gene: TRBJ2-1
D gene: TRBD2
CDR3 DNA: TGCAGTGCCGACGTAGGCGGGAGAGGTGAGCAGTTCTTC
CDR3 protein: CSADVGGRGEQFF

V gene: TRBV3-1
clone size: many
J gene: TRBJ1-2
D gene: .
CDR3 DNA: TGTGCCAGCAGCCAAGATGGGGGGGGCTACACCTTC
CDR3 protein: CASSQDGGGYTF

V gene: TRBV2
clone size: .
J gene: TRBJ2-1
D gene: TRBD1
CDR3 DNA: TGTGCCAGCTACTTGGGACAGGGATCGCGGGACTACAATGAGCAGTTCTTC
CDR3 protein: CASYLGQGSRDYNEQFF

V gene: TRBV5-5
clone size: many
J gene: TRBJ2-7
D gene: .
CDR3 DNA: TGTGCCAGCAGCTTGGGACAGGAGAACTACGAGCAGTACTTC
CDR3 protein: CASSLGQENYEQYF

V gene: TRBV9
clone size: few
J gene: TRBJ1-2
D gene: TRBD1
CDR3 DNA: TGTGCCAGCAGCGCACCGGGACAGGGGCGAAATGGCTACACCTTC
CDR3 protein: CASSAPGQGRNGYTF

V gene: TRBV28
clone size: many
J gene: TRBJ2-7
D gene: TRBD1
CDR3 DNA: TGTGCCAGCAGTAGGGACAGCTCCAAGCTGGGGGCTTACGAGCAGTACTTC
CDR3 protein: CASSRDSSKLGAYEQYF

V gene: TRBV5-4
clone size: .
J gene: TRBJ1-1
D gene: .
CDR3 DNA: TGTGCCAGCAGCTCCAGGGAAGAGGCTGAAGCTTTCTTT
CDR3 protein: CASSSREEAEAFF

V gene: TRBV7-3
clone size: many
J gene: TRBJ2-3
D gene: .
CDR3 DNA: TGTGCCAGCAGCTTAGGAGGCATCCCAGATACGCAGTATTTT
CDR3 protein: CASSLGGIPDTQYF

V gene: TRBV7-3
clone size: few
J gene: TRBJ2-1
D gene: TRBD2
CDR3 DNA: TGTGCCAGCAGCAGATCGACTAGCGGGAATGAGCAGTTCTTC
CDR3 protein: CASSRSTSGNEQFF

V gene: TRBV12-3/TRBV12-4
clone size: many
J gene: TRBJ2-1
D gene: .
CDR3 DNA: TGTGCCAGCAGTTTAGGCCTGGATGGCGCACAGTTCTTC
CDR3 protein: CASSLGLDGAQFF

V gene: TRBV15
clone size: .
J gene: TRBJ2-1
D gene: TRBD2
CDR3 DNA: TGTGCCACCAGCAGAGAGACCTACGATAGCGGGATTTACAATGAGCAGTTCTTC
CDR3 protein: CATSRETYDSGIYNEQFF

V gene: TRBV5-1
clone size: many
J gene: TRBJ2-4
D gene: TRBD1
CDR3 DNA: TGCGCCAGCAGCTTAGGACAGGGAAACATTCAGTACTTC
CDR3 protein: CASSLGQGNIQYF

V gene: TRBV20-1
clone size: .
J gene: TRBJ1-2
D gene: .
CDR3 DNA: TGCAGTGCTCCTGAACAGGGTGTTCCCGATGGCTACACCTTC
CDR3 protein: CSAPEQGVPDGYTF